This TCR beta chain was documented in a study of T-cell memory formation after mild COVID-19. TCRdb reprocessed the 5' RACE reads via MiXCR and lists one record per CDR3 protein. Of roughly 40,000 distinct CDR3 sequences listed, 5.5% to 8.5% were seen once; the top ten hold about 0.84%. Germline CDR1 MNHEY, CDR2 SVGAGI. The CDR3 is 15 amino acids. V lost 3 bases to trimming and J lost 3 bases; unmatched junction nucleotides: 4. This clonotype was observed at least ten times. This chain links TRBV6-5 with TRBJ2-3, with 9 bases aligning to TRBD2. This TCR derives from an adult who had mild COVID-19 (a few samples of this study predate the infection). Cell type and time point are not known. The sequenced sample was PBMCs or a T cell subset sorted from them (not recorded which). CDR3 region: CASSYRLAGTDTQYF. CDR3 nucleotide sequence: TGTGCCAGCAGTTATCGGCTAGCGGGGACAGATACGCAGTATTTT.